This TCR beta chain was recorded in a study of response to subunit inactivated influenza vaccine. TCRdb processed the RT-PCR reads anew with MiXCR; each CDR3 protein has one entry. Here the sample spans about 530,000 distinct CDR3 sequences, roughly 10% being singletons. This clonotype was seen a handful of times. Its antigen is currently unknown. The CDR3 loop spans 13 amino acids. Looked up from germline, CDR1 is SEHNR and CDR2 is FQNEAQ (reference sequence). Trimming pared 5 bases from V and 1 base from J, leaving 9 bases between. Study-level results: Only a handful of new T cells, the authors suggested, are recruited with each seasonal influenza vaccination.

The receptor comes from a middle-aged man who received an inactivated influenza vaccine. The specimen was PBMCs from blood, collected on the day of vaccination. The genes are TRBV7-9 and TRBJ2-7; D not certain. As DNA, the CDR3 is TGTGCCAGCAGCCTGCAGAATTCCTACGAGCAGTACTTC. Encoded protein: CASSLQNSYEQYF.